The T cell receptor beta chain described here comes from a study of graft-versus-host responses after intestinal transplantation. This clone was seen a few times. The germline V gene has CDR1 LNHDA and CDR2 SQIVND (reference sequence). J gave up 1 base and V 1 base, and 10 bases lay outside the gene matches. The CDR3 covers 18 residues. Some clones are missing from TCRdb's copy, which holds only in-frame ones; the method was immunoSEQ multiplex PCR. The sample carries over 65,000 clones, about 92% recorded once. This TCR was sampled from a human patient who received an intestinal transplant, so some T cells may come from the graft donor. This specimen was PBMCs, taken 98 days after intestinal transplantation. The chain is built from TRBV19 and TRBJ2-7, with 10 bases lining up with TRBD2. For the CDR3, the DNA is TGTGCCAGTAGTATAGCCAGCGGGGGGGCCGAAAAGTCCTACGAGCAGTACTTC. Encoded protein: CASSIASGGAEKSYEQYF.